This record covers a single TCR beta chain. Its antigen has not been determined. Per-base quality was not reported, and no clone a single base away is much larger than it. These data come from a study of cytomegalovirus exposure and HLA in healthy donors (TCRdb year 2017). Describing the broader study: The 700 or so repertoires of the first cohort and the 120 validation repertoires were produced on the same platform, according to a later analysis. The aim of the study was to test whether cataloging public T cell receptors could identify signatures of past pathogen exposure. Besides the first cohort of roughly 700 subjects, a separate validation cohort made up of 95 to 150 different subjects was used. High-throughput TCR immunosequencing, statistical association of individual TCRs with disease status, and machine learning were combined to predict cytomegalovirus infection status.

Results the study describes overall, beyond this receptor: The authors suggested that the approach could potentially be extended to other disease states and immunological phenotypes. Cytomegalovirus status was reported to be diagnosed by the classifier with high specificity and sensitivity in both the original and validation cohorts. Most TCR sequences were seen in very few donors, while some public TCRs were found in many individuals. A few of the identified cytomegalovirus-associated TCR beta chains were confirmed in vitro to be specific for cytomegalovirus antigens. All 120 or so repertoires were used to score co-occurrence in the validation cohort in a later analysis, because that analysis had no HLA typing for the cohort. The study gave a list of 150 to 200 TCR beta chains associated with cytomegalovirus. Subsequent analysis determined that TCRs grouped into clusters in the first cohort also showed a tendency toward co-occurrence across the 120 validation repertoires, and 94% of cluster scores exceeded 0.

Donors formed part of the validation cohort, which comprised over a hundred subjects and was distinct from the first cohort of several hundred subjects. The library was built by means of the immunoSEQ multiplex PCR assay. As for the authors' bioinformatics: A statistical classification framework was developed to diagnose cytomegalovirus status using the catalog of TCR beta chain sequences. The table comes from immuneACCESS by way of TCRdb, which keeps in-frame sequences with V and J called. Part of the clones is missing from these tables; in studies checked, under half for an unresolved V gene and the rest for unknown reasons. The DNA was the basis for D and trimming; V, J and clone size are from that table. The sample records around 180,000 clones, approximately 84% of which are singletons. Together, the top ten hold roughly 7% of the sample. Sequenced input: PBMCs. This sequence was found in a man aged 18 to 35 in good health and CMV-seropositive.

The nucleotide sequence reads as follows: TGTGCCAGCAGCGGGGGACTAGCGGAATACAATGAGCAGTTCTTC. It is translated as CASSGGLAEYNEQFF. Recombination joined TRBV9 with TRBJ2-1, with 11 central nucleotides matching TRBD2. Germline trimming: 3 bases from V, 4 bases from J; junction bases outside gene matches: 3. The CDR3 starts with the cysteine, ends with the phenylalanine, and has 15 residues. Only the CDR3 DNA stays, 45 bases, in frame from base 1. As encoded in the germline V gene, CDR1 is SGDLS while CDR2 is YYNGEE.